This TCR beta chain came from a study of regulatory T cells in long-lasting Graves disease. This clonotype has a handful of counts. With iRepertoire HTBI primers and Arm-PCR of CDR3 regions, TCR beta libraries were built. A single record per CDR3 protein comes from TCRdb applying MiXCR to the multiplex PCR reads. The sample contains about 500,000 distinct CDR3 sequences, 15% to 20% of which appear only once. This sample's time point: newly diagnosed GD, antithyroid drugs for less than 3 months. TCR sequences were obtained from RNA taken from PBMCs. Between the trimmed V and J ends, which lost 5 bases and 5 bases, there was a span of 13 bases. The CDR3 extends over 14 amino acids. Germline-derived CDR1 and CDR2 are MNHEY and SMNVEV (reference sequence). The sample was also reused in another study, on T cells in Graves' hyperthyroidism and ophthalmopathy.

The specimen was peripheral blood mononuclear cells (PBMCs), collected at new diagnosis, from a patient treated with antithyroid drugs. The chain links TRBV27 to TRBJ1-5; TRBD1 might be the D (5 bases). This clonotype originated in a middle-aged man with Graves disease. The CDR3 coding sequence is TGTGCCAGCAGTCCCCAGGGTCCGGATCAGCCCCAGCATTTT. It translates to CASSPQGPDQPQHF.